This T cell receptor (beta chain) derives from a study of OX40 agonist ivuxolimab in advanced cancers. In the study overall: With ivuxolimab, an agonistic anti-OX40 (CD134) antibody, patients were treated. Dose-escalation cases comprised hepatocellular carcinoma, melanoma, renal cell or head and neck cancer.

The V gene's germline CDR1 is GTSNPN and CDR2 SVGIG (reference sequence). Trimming cost V 1 base and J 2 bases, with 8 bases left between them. The CDR3 extends over 13 amino acids. About this clone itself: Its antigen is unknown.

Collection of blood occurred at baseline, at cycle 4 day 1, and at cycle 7 day 1. The table came from immunoSEQ multiplex PCR; TCRdb's copy has only in-frame clones and leaves some out. This sample carries fewer than 40,000 clones, 82% of them seen once, and the ten largest clones take less than 25%. Findings of the study overall: In a subset of nonresponders, normalized T-cell clonal expansion was also low.

The sample consisted of CD4+ or CD8+ T cells sorted from blood, taken in a trial of the OX40 agonist ivuxolimab. The chain employs TRBV30 and TRBJ2-5; either TRBD1 or TRBD2 may supply D (6 bases each). The TCR was taken from an adult with an advanced solid tumor such as melanoma, head and neck, liver or kidney cancer. CDR3 in DNA: TGTGCCTGGAGTGGGGGGGCGCAAGAGACCCAGTACTTC. It is translated as CAWSGGAQETQYF.